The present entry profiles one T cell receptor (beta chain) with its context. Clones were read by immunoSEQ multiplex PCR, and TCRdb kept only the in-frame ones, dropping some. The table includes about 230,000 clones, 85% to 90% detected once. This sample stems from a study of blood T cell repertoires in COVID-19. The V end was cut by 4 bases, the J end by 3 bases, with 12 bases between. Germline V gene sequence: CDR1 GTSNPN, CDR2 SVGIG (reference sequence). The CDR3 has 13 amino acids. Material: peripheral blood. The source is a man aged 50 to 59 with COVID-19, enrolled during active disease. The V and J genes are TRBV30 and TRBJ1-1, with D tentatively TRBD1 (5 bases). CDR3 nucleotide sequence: TGTGCCTGGAAGGGGCGCTGGGACACTGAAGCTTTCTTT. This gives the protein CAWKGRWDTEAFF.